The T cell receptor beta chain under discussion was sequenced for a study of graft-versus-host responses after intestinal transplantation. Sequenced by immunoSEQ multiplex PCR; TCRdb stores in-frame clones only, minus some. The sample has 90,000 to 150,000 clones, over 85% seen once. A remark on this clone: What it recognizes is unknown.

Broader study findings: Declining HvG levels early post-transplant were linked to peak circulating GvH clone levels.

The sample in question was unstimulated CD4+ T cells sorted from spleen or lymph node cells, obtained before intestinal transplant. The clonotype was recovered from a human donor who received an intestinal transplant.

Written as DNA, the CDR3 is TGTGCCTGGAGTTATAAAGGCACAGATACGCAGTATTTT. Translated, it gives CAWSYKGTDTQYF. The V call is TRBV30, the J call TRBJ2-3; no firm D call. Germline lookup yields CDR1 GTSNPN and CDR2 SVGIG (reference sequence). This CDR3 contains 13 residues. The V gene lost 2 bases and the J gene lost 1 base, with 7 bases spanning the gap.